This entry concerns a single T cell receptor beta chain. Antigen unknown. Other nucleotide sequences in the sample specify the same CDR3. Every subset had its genomic DNA shared out evenly among several immunoSEQ plates. Clones were read by immunoSEQ multiplex PCR, and TCRdb kept only the in-frame ones, dropping some. Of 1,400,000 or so clones in the sample, about 98.5% were seen once. The data were taken from a study of shared clonotypes between healthy human individuals. CDR3 length: 13 amino acids. V was pared by 0 bases and J by 9 bases, with 2 bases of the junction left unmatched. CDR1 is SGHRS and CDR2 is YFSETQ in the germline V gene. Participating donors were healthy, HIV-negative adults free of recent acute infections or vaccinations. Researchers partitioned CD4+ cells into CD45RA+ naive and CD45RA-negative memory subsets. Whole-study findings and limits: Blood was the sole source, and tissue repertoires probably differ.

The clonotype comes from a man younger than 40 in good health. Input material: naive CD4+ T cells sorted from blood. As to subset: CD45RA+ positively selected. This chain links TRBV5-1 with TRBJ2-1; TRBD2 agrees at 8 bases. The CDR3 protein is CASSLARGGEQFF. Here the CDR3 DNA reads TGCGCCAGCAGCTTGGCCCGGGGGGGTGAGCAGTTCTTC.